This T cell receptor beta chain was recovered during a study of regulatory T cells in long-lasting Graves disease. Study conclusions and caveats: Persistent disease was associated with favored TRBV28 usage and with favored use of TRBJ1-2 and TRBJ2-5. Relative to newly diagnosed Graves' patients, persistent ones had lower TCR diversity.

This clonotype showed up many times. The antigen is unknown. Stated time point: newly diagnosed GD, antithyroid drugs for less than 3 months. After RNA was extracted from PBMCs, the TCR library was made from it. The patients included were those that came from an endocrinology department in Xi'an, China. V was clipped by 6 bases and J by 12 bases, with 27 bases between them. Germline CDR1 and CDR2: SEHNR and FQNEAQ (reference sequence). This CDR3 spans 16 amino acids. Assembly of TCR beta libraries relied on iRepertoire HTBI primers together with Arm-PCR of CDR3 regions. Each CDR3 protein gets one entry after TCRdb re-called the multiplex PCR reads with MiXCR. The sample holds 200,000 to 250,000 distinct CDR3 sequences; 20% to 25% are singletons and the top ten take approximately 15%.

The chain combines TRBV7-9 with TRBJ2-1; D gene ambiguous. This TCR was recovered from a female donor with Graves disease. The sequencing here drew on peripheral blood mononuclear cells (PBMCs), taken at new diagnosis, from a patient treated with antithyroid drugs. CDR3 protein: CASRPNAPMGQTGQFF. CDR3 sequence (DNA): TGTGCCAGCAGACCCAACGCTCCCATGGGCCAGACGGGGCAGTTCTTC.